Shown below are 23 T cell receptor beta chains from a single sample sequenced in a study of T cell repertoires in cytomegalovirus infection (dated by TCRdb to the late 2010s). Interpreted using the paper, the treatment or condition label stands for: in vitro stimulation with specific CMV peptide epitopes to enrich CMV-specific T cells. TCRdb records Illumina HiSeq 1500 as the sequencer. TCRdb trimmed the raw reads at Q25, called clones with MiXCR and kept productive beta chains. Every entry covers one CDR3 protein and lists the most common genes and DNA from its rows. This sample gives about 110,000 distinct CDR3 sequences in total; about 28% of them show up just once. Clones ranked in the top ten supply roughly three quarters of the sample. Their target antigens are unknown. Here the sequenced sample was CD8+ T cells from cultured PBMCs, taken from culture after CMV antigen stimulation. These receptors were taken from a human donor in good health (CMV status not recorded). Some clones in this sample may be carry-over from other donors' samples.

The chain has TRBV24-1 and TRBJ2-1; D ambiguous. Trimming left V 4 bases short and J 9 bases short, with 12 bases between. Germline loops: CDR1 KGHDR, CDR2 SFDVKD. The CDR3 covers 13 residues. This CDR3 is CATSEFGGSEQFF. The CDR3, as DNA: TGTGCCACCAGTGAGTTCGGCGGCAGTGAGCAGTTCTTC.

With regard to this clonotype: At one end, the junction sequence differs from germline, possibly due to a read error. The CDR3 is CASSPETSGGFTDTQYF. The CDR3 DNA reads as TGTGCCAGCAGCCCGGAAACTAGCGGGGGTTTCACAGATACGCAGTATTTC. The chain recombines TRBV5-4 with TRBJ2-3; 11 positions agree with TRBD2. The CDR3 consists of 17 residues. Germline-derived CDR1 and CDR2 are SGHNT and YYREEE (reference sequence).

This chain joins TRBV7-6 and TRBJ1-4; D may be TRBD1 (6 bases). Trimming removed 1 base at V and 10 bases at J, with 13 bases between. In germline, CDR1 is SGHVS, CDR2 FNYEAQ. This CDR3 has 14 residues. In nucleotides, the CDR3 is TGTGCCAGCAGCTTAGAGGGGAGAGGGGGAAAACTGTTTTTT. It specifies CASSLEGRGGKLFF.

This clonotype was observed a handful of times. The chain employs TRBV11-2 and TRBJ2-5; D is perhaps TRBD2 (5 bases). V lost 6 bases and J 5 bases, leaving 16 bases between the germline ends. The V gene's germline CDR1 is SGHAT and CDR2 FQNNGV. The CDR3 spans 14 residues. CDR3 DNA sequence: TGTGCCAGCAGGGGAGAAGGGCCCGGCGAGACCCAGTACTTC. Translating it yields CASRGEGPGETQYF.

V usage is TRBV7-6 and J usage is TRBJ2-3; a weak D match, TRBD1 (6 bases). Germline lookup yields CDR1 SGHVS and CDR2 FNYEAQ. Trimming stripped 5 bases from V and 5 bases from J, with 20 bases between. The CDR3 covers 16 residues. The CDR3 DNA reads as TGTGCCAGCAGCCCAACAAACAGGGCCCTCCGAGATACGCAGTATTTT. It is translated as CASSPTNRALRDTQYF.

The chain couples TRBV6-5 to TRBJ1-6, with D perhaps TRBD1 (5 bases). The V and J ends lost 5 bases and 7 bases respectively, with 15 bases between them. CDR3 length equals 15 residues. CDR1 and CDR2 from the germline V gene are MNHEY and SVGAGI. CDR3 region: CASSLGGLGNSPLHF. In DNA, the CDR3 is TGTGCCAGCAGTCTGGGGGGGTTGGGAAATTCACCCCTCCACTTT.

This clonotype turned up a few times. The chain combines TRBV6-5 with TRBJ2-2; D remains unclear. V dropped 0 bases and J dropped 0 bases, with 8 bases sitting between them. Germline CDR1 MNHEY, CDR2 SVGAGI. The CDR3 covers 16 residues. The CDR3 DNA reads as TGTGCCAGCAGTTACTCGCCATTTTCGAACACCGGGGAGCTGTTTTTT. Amino acid sequence: CASSYSPFSNTGELFF.

The chain joins TRBV7-9 to TRBJ2-7; D is unresolved. Germline CDR1 reads SEHNR; CDR2 reads FQNEAQ (reference sequence). Trimming took 5 bases from V and 4 from J, leaving 12 bases between them. The CDR3 runs 13 residues. The CDR3 DNA follows: TGTGCCAGCAGCCCCCAGTTGACTTACGAGCAGTACTTC. Its protein product is CASSPQLTYEQYF.

The genes are TRBV11-2 and TRBJ2-3; D unclear. Between the trimmed V and J ends, which lost 4 bases and 5 bases, there was a span of 10 bases. This CDR3 region has 13 residues. Germline V lookup: CDR1 SGHAT, CDR2 FQNNGV. The CDR3 DNA reads as TGTGCCAGCAGCTCCTCCAGGAAAGATACGCAGTATTTT. It codes for CASSSSRKDTQYF.

Ten or more counts support this clonotype. The V and J genes are TRBV24-1 and TRBJ1-1; 8 bases align to TRBD1. This CDR3 spans 13 amino acids. V gave up 4 bases and J gave up 4 bases; unmatched junction bases: 1. The germline CDR1 and CDR2 sequences are KGHDR and SFDVKD. In DNA, the CDR3 is TGTGCCACCAGTGAAGGACAGGGCACTGAAGCTTTCTTT. As protein: CATSEGQGTEAFF.

The chain employs TRBV28 and TRBJ1-5, with 9 bases lining up with TRBD1. The germline V gene has CDR1 MDHEN and CDR2 SYDVKM. This CDR3 has 15 residues. The ends lost 4 bases at V and 4 bases at J; junction bases unmatched: 5. Written as DNA, the CDR3 is TGTGCCAGCAGTTCCGGGACAGGGCTTAATCAGCCCCAGCATTTT. Its translation: CASSSGTGLNQPQHF.

In this sample, this clonotype turned up a few times. Germline is not matched at one junction end, which may reflect a read error. V gene TRBV4-1 combines with J gene TRBJ1-2; D gene uncertain. This CDR3 contains 14 residues. Germline V lookup: CDR1 MGHRA, CDR2 YSYEKL. CDR3 in DNA: TGCGCCAGCAGTCAAGAGGTGAGCGACTATGGCTACACCTTC. It is translated as CASSQEVSDYGYTF.

The chain employs TRBV5-6 and TRBJ2-5; D unclear. The CDR3 sequence is 14 residues long. V was clipped by 0 bases and J by 4 bases, with 10 bases between them. Germline V gives CDR1 SGHDT, CDR2 YYEEEE. The chain's CDR3 is CASSLELSRETQYF. The CDR3 DNA sequence: TGTGCCAGCAGCTTGGAACTAAGCCGAGAGACCCAGTACTTC.

This clonotype was seen more than once but under ten times. The chain uses TRBV5-1 and TRBJ2-4; 10 nucleotides match TRBD1. The V and J ends lost 4 bases and 7 bases, in that order; junction bases with no gene match: 5. This CDR3 has 14 residues. Germline V gives CDR1 SGHRS, CDR2 YFSETQ. The CDR3 DNA reads TGCGCCAGCAGCCCGACAGGGGGCTCGAACATTCAGTACTTC. Residues: CASSPTGGSNIQYF. The variable domain in full, with the rest retrieved from reference TRBV5-1 and TRBJ2-4, is KAGVTQTPRYLIKTRGQQVTLSCSPISGHRSVSWYQQTPGQGLQFLFEYFSETQRNKGNFPGRFSGRQFSNSRSEMNVSTLELGDSALYLCASSPTGGSNIQYFGAGTRLSVL.

The J gene is TRBJ2-3, the V gene TRBV2; D may be TRBD2 (5 bases). The V end lost 3 bases, the J end lost 0 bases, and 13 bases lay between the germline ends. The CDR3 has 16 residues. From germline, CDR1 is SNHLY and CDR2 FYNNEI. The CDR3 region is CASSESLAVSTDTQYF. The CDR3 region has the DNA TGTGCCAGCAGTGAGTCCCTAGCCGTTAGCACAGATACGCAGTATTTT.

This clonotype was counted a few times. The chain recombines TRBV6-2 or TRBV6-3 with TRBJ2-4, with D possibly TRBD2 on 6 matching bases. Germline-derived CDR1 and CDR2 are MNHEY and SVGEGT. This CDR3 has 13 residues. With 5 bases removed from V and 8 bases from J, the gap between germline ends came to 13 bases. CDR3 in DNA: TGTGCCAGCAGTACGGGGGAGGCGGACATTCAGTACTTC. Its protein product is CASSTGEADIQYF.

This clonotype was picked up a small number of times. The V call is TRBV18, the J call TRBJ2-2, with D perhaps TRBD2 (6 bases). Trimming removed 8 bases from V and 3 bases from J, with 16 bases in between. The CDR3 is 15 residues long. Germline CDR1 and CDR2: KGHSH and LQKENI. The CDR3 DNA follows: TGTGCCAGCGACCCAGGAGGGGCGGACACCGGGGAGCTGTTTTTT. It translates to CASDPGGADTGELFF.

Here the CDR3 reads CASSYTSQPTAKNIQYF. For the CDR3, the DNA is TGTGCCAGCAGTTACACTAGTCAACCAACGGCCAAAAACATTCAGTACTTC. The V call is TRBV6-6, the J call TRBJ2-4; D is possibly TRBD2 (5 bases). Looked up from germline, CDR1 is MNHNY and CDR2 is SVGAGI (reference sequence). CDR3 length: 17 amino acids. V was pared by 2 bases and J by 1 base, with 15 bases between.

This clonotype was picked up many times. The genes are TRBV6-1 and TRBJ2-7; a weak D match, TRBD1 (7 bases). V was cut by 6 bases and J by 1 base, with 10 bases left in between. This CDR3 contains 13 residues. Germline CDR1 MNHNS, CDR2 SASEGT. CDR3 sequence (DNA): TGTGCCAGCAGGGAGGGGGCTTCCTACGAGCAGTACTTC. This encodes CASREGASYEQYF.

This clonotype showed up just a few times. The chain joins TRBV20-1 to TRBJ1-4; 8 nucleotides align to TRBD1. The ends lost 4 bases at V and 8 bases at J; junction bases unmatched: 12. CDR3 length: 15 amino acids. From germline, CDR1 is DFQATT and CDR2 SNEGSKA (reference sequence). The CDR3 nucleotides read TGCAGTGCTAACGGGGCGGGACAGGCCGGCGAAAAACTGTTTTTT. This codes for CSANGAGQAGEKLFF.

The chain employs TRBV27 and TRBJ1-1; 7 bases fit TRBD1. Looked up from germline, CDR1 is MNHEY and CDR2 is SMNVEV (reference sequence). Trimming at V came to 5 bases and at J to 8 bases, leaving 8 bases not matched to a gene. CDR3 length: 13 amino acids. The CDR3 DNA reads as TGTGCCAGCAGTAACCGGGACAGAAGGGAAGCTTTCTTT. Its translation: CASSNRDRREAFF.

V is TRBV11-3 and J is TRBJ2-7; 9 nucleotides align to TRBD2. The CDR3 is 14 amino acids. Germline V lookup: CDR1 SGHNT, CDR2 YENEEA. V shed 5 bases, J shed 0 bases, and the junction held 2 bases outside the gene matches. The CDR3 here is CASSPSGVSYEQYF. CDR3 in DNA: TGTGCCAGCAGCCCTAGCGGGGTCTCCTACGAGCAGTACTTC.

On this clonotype itself: The germline gene is not matched at one end of the junction; a read error may be the cause. The rearrangement uses TRBV7-8 and TRBJ1-3; TRBD1 matches at 8 bases. CDR3 length equals 16 residues. The germline gives CDR1 SGHVS, CDR2 FQNEAQ. This CDR3 is CVSSPRDRWTGNTIYF. In DNA, the CDR3 is TGTGTCAGCAGCCCAAGGGACAGGTGGACTGGAAACACCATATATTTT.